These 20 T cell receptor beta chains were all obtained from the same sample, sequenced in a study of T cells in Graves' hyperthyroidism and ophthalmopathy. TCR beta CDR3 regions were amplified from RNA transcripts. The TCR CDR3 was amplified in a first-round RT-PCR using the HTBI primer set. TCRdb re-called the multiplex PCR reads with MiXCR, one entry per CDR3 protein. This sample has approximately 380,000 distinct CDR3 sequences, with around 18% found just once. Sequenced: blood. The origin of the receptors is a young man with Graves' ophthalmopathy.

The V gene is TRBV7-3, the J gene TRBJ2-1; D may match TRBD1 or TRBD2 (5 bases each). Trimming cost V 1 base and J 4 bases, with 11 bases left between them. The CDR3 is 15 residues long. CDR1 and CDR2 (germline): SGHTA, FQGTGA. CDR3 sequence reads: CASSLKLGEYNEQFF. The CDR3 DNA follows: TGTGCCAGCAGCTTAAAGCTGGGGGAATACAATGAGCAGTTCTTC.

This clonotype was detected many times. V and J are TRBV5-1 and TRBJ1-1, with D uncertain. Trimming removed 0 bases at V and 1 base at J, with 13 bases between. Per germline, CDR1 SGHRS and CDR2 YFSETQ. The CDR3 runs to 16 residues. The CDR3 region is CASSLVGSPENTEAFF. CDR3 bases: TGCGCCAGCAGCTTGGTCGGCAGTCCCGAGAACACTGAAGCTTTCTTT.

V is TRBV20-1 and J is TRBJ1-1; D is ambiguous. Trimming cost V 5 bases and J 1 base, with 11 bases left between them. Germline values: CDR1 DFQATT, CDR2 SNEGSKA (reference sequence). CDR3 size: 13 residues. The DNA for the CDR3 is TGCAGTGCTCCCGAAAACAGGAACACTGAAGCTTTCTTT. It is translated as CSAPENRNTEAFF.

Here the CDR3 reads CASSSPGQGDEKLFF. The CDR3 DNA is TGTGCCAGCAGTTCACCGGGACAGGGGGATGAAAAACTGTTTTTT. The chain is built from TRBV28 and TRBJ1-4, with 11 bases fitting TRBD1. The CDR3 length is 15 residues. CDR1 and CDR2 (germline): MDHEN, SYDVKM. V lost 4 bases to trimming and J lost 6 bases; unmatched junction nucleotides: 4. Based on the CDR3 plus reference TRBV28 and TRBJ1-4, the full variable domain is DVKVTQSSRYLVKRTGEKVFLECVQDMDHENMFWYRQDPGLGLRLIYFSYDVKMKEKGDIPEGYSVSREKKERFSLILESASTNQTSMYLCASSSPGQGDEKLFFGSGTQLSVL.

The CDR3 is CASSRYQELDVGYTF. As DNA, the CDR3 is TGTGCCAGCAGCCGTTACCAAGAATTAGACGTGGGCTACACCTTC. The rearrangement links TRBV9 to TRBJ1-2; no firm D call. Germline V gene data show CDR1 as SGDLS and CDR2 as YYNGEE. This CDR3 has 15 residues. V lost 4 bases and J lost 8, with 21 bases in between. Full variable domain (missing parts from reference TRBV9 and TRBJ1-2): DSGVTQTPKHLITATGQRVTLRCSPRSGDLSVYWYQQSLDQGLQFLIQYYNGEERAKGNILERFSAQQFPDLHSELNLSSLELGDSALYFCASSRYQELDVGYTFGSGTRLTVV.

This clonotype was detected only a few times. The V call is TRBV5-1, the J call TRBJ2-7; the match to TRBD1 covers 10 bases. The V and J ends lost 4 bases and 5 bases, in that order; junction bases with no gene match: 6. The CDR3 spans 14 residues. Germline V gene sequence: CDR1 SGHRS, CDR2 YFSETQ. CDR3 in amino acids: CASSPGGTGDEQYF. CDR3 in DNA: TGCGCCAGCAGCCCGGGAGGGACAGGGGACGAGCAGTACTTC.

The J gene is TRBJ1-5, the V gene TRBV6-1; D is perhaps TRBD1 (6 bases). Trimming pared 2 bases from V and 6 bases from J, leaving 14 bases between. Per the germline V gene, CDR1 is MNHNS and CDR2 is SASEGT. The length of the CDR3 is 15 residues. CDR3 loop: CASSESGAPSQPQHF. Written as DNA, the CDR3 is TGTGCCAGCAGTGAATCAGGGGCTCCCTCTCAGCCCCAGCATTTT.

The chain combines TRBV19 with TRBJ2-3; either TRBD1 or TRBD2 may supply D (5 bases each). Trimming removed 7 bases at V and 5 bases at J, with 16 bases between. The CDR3 runs to 14 residues. Germline V CDR1 and CDR2: LNHDA, SQIVND (reference sequence). The CDR3 loop reads CASTEGDGRDTQYF. DNA of the CDR3: TGTGCCAGTACGGAAGGGGACGGTAGAGATACGCAGTATTTT.

At least ten counts were recorded for this clonotype. This chain connects TRBV7-6 to TRBJ2-1; D may be TRBD1 (5 bases). The length of the CDR3 is 13 residues. V dropped 4 bases and J dropped 11 bases, with 15 bases sitting between them. Per germline, CDR1 SGHVS and CDR2 FNYEAQ. In DNA, the CDR3 is TGTGCCAGCAGCTCCTCGGGTGGGGCTCAGCAGTTCTTC. It specifies CASSSSGGAQQFF.

V and J are TRBV19 and TRBJ2-1; tentative D call: TRBD2 (6 bases). The V gene lost 3 bases and the J gene lost 6 bases, with 15 bases spanning the gap. This CDR3 region has 15 residues. Germline V gene lookup returns CDR1 LNHDA and CDR2 SQIVND (reference sequence). CDR3 DNA sequence: TGTGCCAGTAGTATGGCGGCGGGACCCTGCAATGAGCAGTTCTTC. It yields the protein CASSMAAGPCNEQFF. The full variable domain, completed using reference TRBV19 and TRBJ2-1, is DGGITQSPKYLFRKEGQNVTLSCEQNLNHDAMYWYRQDPGQGLRLIYYSQIVNDFQKGDIAEGYSVSREKKESFPLTVTSAQKNPTAFYLCASSMAAGPCNEQFFGPGTRLTVL.

This clonotype was counted a few times. J is TRBJ2-6 and V is TRBV3-1; the D is unclear. The germline gives CDR1 LGHDT, CDR2 YNNKEL (reference sequence). V lost 1 base and J lost 0, with 7 bases in between. CDR3 length equals 16 residues. CDR3 region: CASSQGKFSGANVLTF. The DNA for the CDR3 is TGTGCCAGCAGCCAAGGAAAATTCTCTGGGGCCAACGTCCTGACTTTC.

The sample holds many counts of this clonotype. This rearrangement joins TRBV7-8 to TRBJ2-7; maybe TRBD1 (5 bases). CDR3 length: 15 residues. Germline V gene data show CDR1 as SGHVS and CDR2 as FQNEAQ. V gave up 0 bases and J gave up 2 bases, with 11 bases separating them. As DNA, the CDR3 is TGTGCCAGCAGCTTAGCGCGCGACAGAGCCTACGAGCAGTACTTC. It yields the protein CASSLARDRAYEQYF.

The chain uses TRBV7-3 and TRBJ2-3; the match to TRBD2 covers 8 bases. CDR1 and CDR2 (germline): SGHTA, FQGTGA. The CDR3 extends over 15 amino acids. Trimming removed 5 bases from V and 1 base from J; junction bases left unmatched: 5. CDR3 in amino acids: CASSATGGRTDTQYF. The CDR3, as DNA: TGTGCCAGCAGCGCAACGGGGGGGCGCACAGATACGCAGTATTTT.

The J gene is TRBJ1-5, the V gene TRBV9; no clear D gene. Between the trimmed V and J ends, which lost 0 bases and 7 bases, there was a span of 11 bases. The CDR3 totals 14 residues. CDR1 is SGDLS, CDR2 YYNGEE, per germline. Here the CDR3 DNA reads TGTGCCAGCAGCGTAGGGTGGGTGGAGCAGCCCCAGCATTTT. Protein product: CASSVGWVEQPQHF.

This clonotype has a count of ten or more. This chain connects TRBV6-1 to TRBJ2-7; 9 bases map to TRBD1. This CDR3 comprises 15 residues. The V gene's germline CDR1 is MNHNS and CDR2 SASEGT. The V and J ends lost 3 bases and 4 bases, in that order; junction bases with no gene match: 7. The DNA for the CDR3 is TGTGCCAGCAGTGAGGGACAGGGAACGTCTTACGAGCAGTACTTC. This translates into CASSEGQGTSYEQYF.

This clonotype showed up just a few times. The rearrangement links TRBV6-1 to TRBJ1-4; D perhaps matches TRBD1 (6 bases). Trimming shortened V by 7 bases and J by 5 bases, and 14 bases separated the two germline ends. The CDR3 is 14 amino acids. Looked up from germline, CDR1 is MNHNS and CDR2 is SASEGT. The DNA of the CDR3 is TGTGCCAGCATTCACAGGGCTGAGAATGAAAAACTGTTTTTT. Residues: CASIHRAENEKLFF.

This clonotype occurred a few times. The chain has TRBV4-1 and TRBJ2-3; no clear D gene. From germline, CDR1 is MGHRA and CDR2 YSYEKL. The CDR3 runs 14 residues. Trimming removed 2 bases from V and 0 bases from J, with 6 bases in between. The CDR3, as DNA: TGCGCCAGCAGCCAACCATCTAGCACAGATACGCAGTATTTT. Translated: CASSQPSSTDTQYF.

The gene calls are TRBV20-1 and TRBJ1-3; no definite D call. The CDR3 sequence is 15 residues long. Between the trimmed V and J ends, which lost 4 bases and 0 bases, there was a span of 13 bases. In germline, CDR1 is DFQATT, CDR2 SNEGSKA (reference sequence). This CDR3 reads CSATPGSTSGNTIYF. CDR3 DNA: TGCAGTGCTACCCCGGGCTCCACCTCTGGAAACACCATATATTTT.

This clonotype has at least ten counts. V usage is TRBV28 and J usage is TRBJ2-4; D is perhaps TRBD1 or TRBD2 (5 bases each). Trimming removed 4 bases at V and 3 bases at J, with 19 bases between. CDR1 is MDHEN, CDR2 SYDVKM, per germline. The CDR3 is made up of 17 amino acids. CDR3 sequence: CASSYGGPLILKNIQYF. For the CDR3, the DNA is TGTGCCAGCAGTTATGGGGGTCCCTTGATACTCAAAAACATTCAGTACTTC.

This chain joins TRBV4-1 and TRBJ2-5; 9 bases line up with TRBD2. The junction had 3 bases not matched to a gene; V was cut back by 7 bases and J by 3 bases. This CDR3 comprises 13 residues. The germline CDR1 and CDR2 sequences are MGHRA and YSYEKL. CDR3: CASKAGGEETQYF. CDR3 DNA: TGCGCCAGCAAGGCGGGGGGGGAAGAGACCCAGTACTTC.